Below, 16 T cell receptor beta chains from the same sample are listed, as sequenced in a study of blood T cell repertoires in COVID-19. Assay: immunoSEQ multiplex PCR; the TCRdb copy retains only in-frame clones and omits some. The sample has under 80,000 clones, around 87% seen once. The source material was peripheral blood. Receptors originate from a man aged 60 to 75 with acute or convalescent COVID-19.

This clone came up a few times. This rearrangement joins TRBV4-3 to TRBJ1-2, with TRBD1 identical over 9 bases. Germline CDR1 and CDR2: LGHNA and YSLEER. The J segment lost 8 bases and the V segment lost 0 bases, leaving 10 bases of the junction unmatched. This CDR3 region has 16 residues. The DNA of the CDR3 is TGCGCCAGCAGCCAAGATGGCGGGACAGGGCGGGAAGGCTACACCTTC. Protein product: CASSQDGGTGREGYTF.

The gene calls are TRBV5-1 and TRBJ2-1, with 10 bases fitting TRBD1. This CDR3 spans 16 amino acids. V lost 1 base and J lost 9; bases outside the gene matches: 10. The V gene's germline CDR1 is SGHRS and CDR2 YFSETQ. CDR3 coding DNA: TGCGCCAGCAGCTTGTTGACAGGGGGCGCAGGTACTGAGCAGTTCTTC. Amino acid sequence: CASSLLTGGAGTEQFF.

This chain joins TRBV6-2 or TRBV6-3 and TRBJ2-3; no clear D. Trimming took off 6 bases at V and 1 base at J, with 14 bases between the two ends. CDR1 is MNHEY and CDR2 is SVGEGT in the germline V gene. This CDR3 is built from 15 residues. CDR3 nucleotide sequence: TGTGCCAGCAGCCGCCTGGGCTTAGGCACAGATACGCAGTATTTT. Amino acids: CASSRLGLGTDTQYF.

The chain employs TRBV11-1 and TRBJ2-4, with D possibly being TRBD1 (6 bases). The V and J ends lost 5 bases and 9 bases respectively, with 11 bases between them. Germline V lookup: CDR1 SGHAT, CDR2 FQDESV (reference sequence). CDR3 size: 12 residues. The CDR3: CASSPQGPIQYF. The CDR3 bases are TGTGCCAGCAGCCCACAGGGTCCCATTCAGTACTTC.

The chain couples TRBV19 to TRBJ1-5; D unresolved. The CDR3 consists of 14 residues. Trimming pared 2 bases from V and 3 bases from J, leaving 8 bases between. Germline V gene lookup returns CDR1 LNHDA and CDR2 SQIVND (reference sequence). The DNA for the CDR3 is TGTGCCAGTAGTATACTCGACAACAATCAGCCCCAGCATTTT. Translating gives CASSILDNNQPQHF.

The J gene is TRBJ1-3, the V gene TRBV6-5, with 8 bases fitting TRBD1. The CDR3 spans 15 residues. In germline, CDR1 is MNHEY, CDR2 SVGAGI. V was clipped by 6 bases and J by 0 bases; unmatched bases: 4. CDR3 coding DNA: TGTGCCAGCAGACCCGACAGGGGCTCTGGAAACACCATATATTTT. This gives the protein CASRPDRGSGNTIYF.

J is TRBJ1-2 and V is TRBV7-3; the D is unclear. Deletions cut 6 bases from V and 2 bases from J, with 10 bases between. The CDR3 runs 13 residues. Germline CDR1 SGHTA, CDR2 FQGTGA. CDR3 protein: CASSGPGNYGYTF. The CDR3 DNA follows: TGTGCCAGCAGTGGCCCAGGAAACTATGGCTACACCTTC. The whole variable domain, remainder taken from reference TRBV7-3 and TRBJ1-2, is GAGVSQTPSNKVTEKGKYVELRCDPISGHTALYWYRQSLGQGPEFLIYFQGTGAADDSGLPNDRFFAVRPEGSVSTLKIQRTERGDSAVYLCASSGPGNYGYTFGSGTRLTVV.

The chain employs TRBV24-1 and TRBJ1-5, with D possibly TRBD1 on 5 matching bases. V lost 3 bases and J 6 bases, leaving 11 bases between the germline ends. CDR1 is KGHDR, CDR2 SFDVKD, per germline. There are 14 residues in the CDR3. This chain's CDR3 is CATSDGGIGQPQHF. CDR3 coding DNA: TGTGCCACCAGTGATGGGGGGATTGGTCAGCCCCAGCATTTT.

The chain uses TRBV19 and TRBJ1-2; no definite D call. V was trimmed by 4 bases and J by 0 bases, leaving 3 bases between them. Germline V CDR1 and CDR2: LNHDA, SQIVND (reference sequence). The CDR3 has 12 residues. The chain's CDR3 is CASSTSNYGYTF. Written as DNA, the CDR3 is TGTGCCAGTAGTACCTCTAACTATGGCTACACCTTC.

The genes are TRBV18 and TRBJ1-4; 8 nucleotides agree with TRBD1. The ends lost 1 base at V and 4 bases at J; junction bases unmatched: 20. Germline V CDR1 and CDR2: KGHSH, LQKENI. This CDR3 region has 21 residues. The CDR3 region is CASSPLLGGQGAGISNEKLFF. In DNA form, the CDR3 reads TGTGCCAGCTCACCACTATTAGGCGGACAGGGCGCGGGTATAAGTAATGAAAAACTGTTTTTT.

The CDR3 is CASSLSGASGNEQFF. CDR3 in DNA: TGTGCCAGCAGCTTGAGCGGGGCCTCGGGCAATGAGCAGTTCTTC. The chain recombines TRBV5-4 with TRBJ2-1; 7 bases are a match to TRBD2. This CDR3 contains 15 residues. CDR1 and CDR2 (germline): SGHNT, YYREEE (reference sequence). Losses at the gene ends were 1 base for V and 6 bases for J; bases not matched to a gene: 7.

The rearrangement links TRBV10-3 to TRBJ1-2; D remains ambiguous. The CDR3 is made up of 11 amino acids. Germline V gene lookup returns CDR1 ENHRY and CDR2 SYGVKD. V gave up 8 bases and J gave up 6 bases, with 10 bases separating them. The CDR3 DNA is TGTGCCATCGGAGAGGGAGATGGCTACACCTTC. Translation gives CAIGEGDGYTF.

V is TRBV4-3 and J is TRBJ2-1; possibly TRBD1 for D (6 bases). Trimming pared 7 bases from V and 4 bases from J, leaving 20 bases between. The CDR3 runs to 16 residues. Germline CDR1 LGHNA, CDR2 YSLEER. The CDR3: CASNSDYRVRYNEQFF. The CDR3 DNA follows: TGCGCCAGCAACAGCGACTACAGGGTTAGATACAATGAGCAGTTCTTC.

The rearrangement uses TRBV2 and TRBJ2-1; D ambiguous. Trimming took off 6 bases at V and 2 bases at J, with 8 bases between the two ends. Germline V gene data show CDR1 as SNHLY and CDR2 as FYNNEI. The CDR3 is 13 amino acids. CDR3 in amino acids: CASRDITYNEQFF. Here the CDR3 DNA reads TGTGCCAGCAGAGACATCACCTACAATGAGCAGTTCTTC.

The chain has TRBV7-8 and TRBJ1-2; TRBD1 agrees at 11 bases. Trimming at V came to 6 bases and at J to 4 bases, leaving 7 bases not matched to a gene. The CDR3 covers 15 residues. The germline V gene encodes CDR1 SGHVS and CDR2 FQNEAQ. CDR3 nucleotide sequence: TGTGCCAGCAGACCAGGACAGGGGGCAATCTATGGCTACACCTTC. Translated: CASRPGQGAIYGYTF.

The DNA for the CDR3 is TGTGCCAGCAGCCAAGATGGCAGACAGGACCCTTATGGCTACACCTTC. Amino acid sequence: CASSQDGRQDPYGYTF. This chain connects TRBV4-2 to TRBJ1-2, with a tentative D call TRBD1 (6 bases). Germline values: CDR1 LGHNA, CDR2 YNFKEQ. V was pared by 0 bases and J by 5 bases, with 16 bases between. The CDR3 extends over 16 amino acids.